This TCR beta chain was profiled in a study of OX40 agonist ivuxolimab in advanced cancers. Study-level background: Among those enrolled, mean age was about 58 years (range about 23 to 79) and 75% to 85% were male. Findings of the study overall: At 0.1 to 3.0 mg/kg, clonal expansion of CD4+ and CD8+ blood T cells had occurred by week 6.

Sequencing used immunoSEQ multiplex PCR; TCRdb keeps in-frame clones, though not all of them. The data hold fewer than 85,000 clones, with approximately 90% observed a single time. Drawing of blood for sampling happened at baseline, at cycle 4 day 1, and at cycle 7 day 1. About this clone: Its matching antigen is unknown.

The CDR3 is 16 residues long. The J segment lost 3 bases and the V segment lost 5 bases, leaving 9 bases of the junction unmatched. CDR1 and CDR2 (germline): SGHDT, YYEEEE. The clonotype originates from an adult with an advanced solid tumor such as melanoma, head and neck, liver or kidney cancer. The V gene is TRBV5-6, the J gene TRBJ2-5; 11 nucleotides match TRBD2. The source was CD4+ or CD8+ T cells sorted from blood, collected in a trial of the OX40 agonist ivuxolimab. This CDR3 is CASSPRVAGGKETQYF. The CDR3 DNA sequence: TGTGCCAGCAGTCCCCGGGTAGCGGGAGGGAAAGAGACCCAGTACTTC.